This entry lists 29 T cell receptor beta chains sequenced from one sample in a study of T cell repertoires in cytomegalovirus infection. TCRdb itself ran the reads through MiXCR, one entry per CDR3 protein. This sample has some 300,000 distinct CDR3 sequences, with under 20% found just once. The sequenced material came from PBMCs. The source of these receptors is a human donor in good health (CMV status not recorded). Some clones in this sample may be carry-over from other donors' samples.

The chain employs TRBV11-2 and TRBJ2-3; weak D call: TRBD2 (6 bases). Germline CDR1 and CDR2: SGHAT and FQNNGV. V was clipped by 8 bases and J by 4 bases, with 13 bases between them. This CDR3 region has 13 residues. CDR3 coding DNA: TGTGCCAGCGGCGCGGGGCTCCCAGATACGCAGTATTTT. Translating it yields CASGAGLPDTQYF.

This clonotype has ten or more counts. The rearrangement joins TRBV7-2 to TRBJ1-3; D might be TRBD1 (6 bases). Germline V gives CDR1 SGHTA, CDR2 FQGNSA. V lost 5 bases to trimming and J lost 0 bases, with 11 bases between them. There are 15 residues in the CDR3. CDR3: CASSPRGPSGNTIYF. The CDR3 bases are TGTGCCAGCAGCCCCCGGGGGCCCTCTGGAAACACCATATATTTT.

This clonotype was seen a few times. The CDR3 sequence: CASSLYGGEETQYF. CDR3 bases: TGTGCCAGCAGTTTGTATGGCGGGGAGGAGACCCAGTACTTC. The V call is TRBV12-3 or TRBV12-4, the J call TRBJ2-5; weak D call: TRBD2 (6 bases). The CDR3 runs 14 residues. Trimming removed 3 bases from V and 5 bases from J, with 13 bases in between.

On this clonotype itself: No conserved phenylalanine or tryptophan ends this CDR3, so it is likely a read error. The CDR3 bases are TGTGCCAGCTCACCAGACAGTGTCTATGGCTACACCATC. Translating gives CASSPDSVYGYTI. J is TRBJ1-2 and V is TRBV18, with D perhaps matching TRBD1 (5 bases). This CDR3 is built from 13 residues. The V end lost 2 bases, the J end lost 4 bases, and 8 bases lay between the germline ends. Germline CDR1 is KGHSH and CDR2 is LQKENI.

The gene calls are TRBV15 and TRBJ2-5; 11 positions agree with TRBD2. The CDR3 length is 16 residues. Germline values: CDR1 LNHNV, CDR2 YYDKDF (reference sequence). The V segment lost 2 bases and the J segment 5 bases; nucleotides outside the gene matches: 7. CDR3 bases: TGTGCCACCAGCAGAACTAGCGGGGGCTTGGGGGAGACCCAGTACTTC. It yields the protein CATSRTSGGLGETQYF.

The chain combines TRBV3-1 with TRBJ1-6, with D tentatively TRBD1 (6 bases). The V end was cut by 4 bases, the J end by 7 bases, with 11 bases between. CDR3 size: 14 residues. The germline gives CDR1 LGHDT, CDR2 YNNKEL (reference sequence). The chain's CDR3 is CASSRNTGNSPLHF. The CDR3 DNA reads TGTGCCAGCAGCCGGAATACAGGGAATTCACCCCTCCACTTT.

This clonotype was detected a few times. This chain joins TRBV4-3 and TRBJ2-6; no firm D call. The CDR3 spans 16 residues. CDR1 and CDR2 from the germline V gene are LGHNA and YSLEER. The V end was cut by 0 bases, the J end by 0 bases, with 6 bases between. For the CDR3, the DNA is TGCGCCAGCAGCCAAGAAACTGGCTCTGGGGCCAACGTCCTGACTTTC. This encodes CASSQETGSGANVLTF.

J is TRBJ2-5 and V is TRBV20-1, with TRBD2 matching 11 bases. Germline V gene lookup returns CDR1 DFQATT and CDR2 SNEGSKA (reference sequence). Trimming cost V 6 bases and J 1 base; bases outside gene matches: 7. This CDR3 contains 15 residues. The CDR3, as DNA: TGCAGTGCCAGCCTAGCGGGGGGCTCCCAAGAGACCCAGTACTTC. Translating gives CSASLAGGSQETQYF.

This clonotype was counted many times. V gene TRBV20-1 combines with J gene TRBJ2-5, with TRBD2 matching 12 bases. V shed 2 bases and J 4 bases; nucleotides not matched to a gene: 2. Germline V gives CDR1 DFQATT, CDR2 SNEGSKA (reference sequence). The CDR3 sequence is 14 residues long. Written as DNA, the CDR3 is TGCAGTGCTAGACTACTAGCGGGGGGAGAGACCCAGTACTTC. Translated: CSARLLAGGETQYF.

This clonotype was picked up many times. The J gene is TRBJ1-2, the V gene TRBV28, with 9 bases that match TRBD1. V lost 4 bases and J lost 7; bases outside the gene matches: 16. The CDR3 is made up of 17 amino acids. Germline CDR1 reads MDHEN; CDR2 reads SYDVKM. CDR3 in DNA: TGTGCCAGCAGTTCTAGGGGGATGGGACAGGGAATCGGTGGCTACACCTTC. Translation gives CASSSRGMGQGIGGYTF.

This clonotype has just a few counts. The chain is built from TRBV6-4 and TRBJ1-6, with D uncertain. Germline V gives CDR1 MRHNA, CDR2 SNTAGT. Deletions cut 7 bases from V and 3 bases from J, with 25 bases between. CDR3 size: 19 residues. The CDR3 coding sequence is TGTGCCAGCAACAAGGTCCGACTTGACCGGCCATACTATAATTCACCCCTCCACTTT. As protein: CASNKVRLDRPYYNSPLHF.

This clonotype was recorded at least ten times. The V gene is TRBV12-3 or TRBV12-4, the J gene TRBJ2-3; possibly TRBD2 for D (6 bases). V was pared by 2 bases and J by 0 bases, with 12 bases between. CDR3 length equals 16 residues. CDR3 bases: TGTGCCAGCAGTTTAATGGCGGGACGGAGCACAGATACGCAGTATTTT. Translating it yields CASSLMAGRSTDTQYF.

This rearrangement joins TRBV2 to TRBJ1-1; D may be TRBD1 (5 bases). This CDR3 contains 15 residues. Trimming cost V 2 bases and J 0 bases, with 10 bases left between them. The germline CDR1 and CDR2 sequences are SNHLY and FYNNEI. The CDR3 spells CASSEQGPMNTEAFF. In DNA, the CDR3 is TGTGCCAGCAGTGAACAGGGACCCATGAACACTGAAGCTTTCTTT.

This clonotype was seen at least ten times. The rearrangement links TRBV7-2 to TRBJ1-6; D possibly corresponds to TRBD1 (6 bases). Germline CDR1 and CDR2: SGHTA and FQGNSA. Trimming stripped 5 bases from V and 6 bases from J, with 14 bases between. The CDR3 sequence is 15 residues long. CDR3 sequence reads: CASSPGAGLNSPLHF. In DNA, the CDR3 is TGTGCCAGCAGCCCAGGGGCAGGGCTTAATTCACCCCTCCACTTT.

This clonotype was observed at least ten times. V usage is TRBV7-2 and J usage is TRBJ2-3; 10 nucleotides line up with TRBD2. The V gene end was trimmed by 2 bases and the J gene end by 3 bases; junction bases not matched to a gene: 5. The CDR3 runs to 16 residues. In germline, CDR1 is SGHTA, CDR2 FQGNSA. In nucleotides, the CDR3 is TGTGCCAGCAGCTTACGCCTAGCGGGGGTTACAGATACGCAGTATTTT. It yields the protein CASSLRLAGVTDTQYF.

At least ten counts were recorded for this clonotype. The rearrangement links TRBV6-5 to TRBJ1-2; TRBD1 is a possible D gene (5 bases). The CDR3 loop spans 17 amino acids. Deletions cut 0 bases from V and 3 bases from J, with 17 bases between. The germline V gene encodes CDR1 MNHEY and CDR2 SVGAGI. The CDR3 is CASSYSQTRGTHYGYTF. DNA for the CDR3: TGTGCCAGCAGTTACTCCCAGACACGGGGGACCCACTATGGCTACACCTTC.

This sequence joins TRBV20-1 and TRBJ1-6, with D possibly being TRBD1 (5 bases). Germline V gene data show CDR1 as DFQATT and CDR2 as SNEGSKA (reference sequence). Trimming stripped 1 base from V and 7 bases from J, with 5 bases between. CDR3 length: 12 residues. The CDR3 nucleotides are TGCAGTGCTAGAGGACAGAATTCACCCCTCCACTTT. This sequence encodes CSARGQNSPLHF.

This clonotype occurred a few times. The V call is TRBV4-2, the J call TRBJ1-5; the D is unclear. There are 13 residues in the CDR3. CDR1 is LGHNA and CDR2 is YNFKEQ in the germline V gene. V was pared by 0 bases and J by 7 bases, with 7 bases between. The CDR3 DNA reads as TGTGCCAGCAGCCAAGATGGATGGCAGCCCCAGCATTTT. Protein: CASSQDGWQPQHF.

The V call is TRBV2, the J call TRBJ1-6, with 7 bases matching TRBD1. V gave up 11 bases and J gave up 5 bases; unmatched junction bases: 3. This CDR3 contains 12 residues. In germline, CDR1 is SNHLY, CDR2 FYNNEI. The CDR3 DNA reads TGTGCCCCCGGGACAGATAATTCACCCCTCCACTTT. Residues: CAPGTDNSPLHF.

This clonotype has only a few counts. The CDR3 nucleotides read TGTGCCAGAGGGAGGCAGCCGGATTACAATGAGCAGTTCTTC. This encodes CARGRQPDYNEQFF. The chain combines TRBV24-1 with TRBJ2-1; D might be TRBD2 (6 bases). V lost 11 bases, J lost 4 bases, and 17 bases lay in between. CDR1 is KGHDR, CDR2 SFDVKD, per germline. The CDR3 runs 14 residues.

This clonotype was recorded at least ten times. The chain joins TRBV20-1 to TRBJ2-7; TRBD1 matches 8 bases. The length of the CDR3 is 17 residues. V lost 0 bases to trimming and J lost 3 bases; unmatched junction nucleotides: 13. The germline gives CDR1 DFQATT, CDR2 SNEGSKA (reference sequence). CDR3 nucleotides: TGCAGTGCTAGAGACGACGGACAGGGATCTTTAGGCTACGAGCAGTACTTC. Translating it yields CSARDDGQGSLGYEQYF.

V usage is TRBV28 and J usage is TRBJ2-5; D is tentatively TRBD1 or TRBD2 (5 bases each). V lost 3 bases, J lost 2 bases, and 13 bases lay in between. The CDR3 is 15 residues long. The germline CDR1 and CDR2 sequences are MDHEN and SYDVKM. The CDR3 region is CASSFGDGDQETQYF. DNA for the CDR3: TGTGCCAGCAGTTTCGGGGACGGGGATCAAGAGACCCAGTACTTC.

The sample holds a few counts of this clonotype. V usage is TRBV27 and J usage is TRBJ2-1; maybe TRBD2 (5 bases). The CDR3 is 16 amino acids. The germline V gene encodes CDR1 MNHEY and CDR2 SMNVEV (reference sequence). V lost 6 bases, J lost 6 bases, and 21 bases lay in between. CDR3 nucleotides: TGTGCCAGCAGGACTATATCGGCGGGTCTTTTCAATGAGCAGTTCTTC. Residues: CASRTISAGLFNEQFF.

In its sample, this clonotype was seen a few times. V gene TRBV5-8 combines with J gene TRBJ2-3; D perhaps matches TRBD2 (5 bases). CDR3 length: 17 amino acids. V was trimmed by 4 bases and J by 0 bases, leaving 18 bases between them. Germline V lookup: CDR1 SGHTS, CDR2 YDEGEE. The CDR3 region has the DNA TGTGCCAGCAGCCCGTTATCGGCGGGCCCAAGCACAGATACGCAGTATTTT. Residues: CASSPLSAGPSTDTQYF.

This clonotype was counted between two and nine times. CDR3 loop: CASKLGTGPEGRYEQYF. The CDR3 DNA reads as TGTGCCAGCAAACTCGGAACCGGGCCGGAGGGACGGTACGAGCAGTACTTC. V and J are TRBV28 and TRBJ2-7; D might be TRBD2 (6 bases). The ends were cut back, 7 bases at V and 4 bases at J, with 26 bases in the middle. Germline CDR1 is MDHEN and CDR2 is SYDVKM. This CDR3 region has 17 residues. The whole variable domain, filled in from reference TRBV28 and TRBJ2-7, reads DVKVTQSSRYLVKRTGEKVFLECVQDMDHENMFWYRQDPGLGLRLIYFSYDVKMKEKGDIPEGYSVSREKKERFSLILESASTNQTSMYLCASKLGTGPEGRYEQYFGPGTRLTVT.

This chain connects TRBV2 to TRBJ1-1; tentatively, D is TRBD1 (6 bases). The germline CDR1 and CDR2 sequences are SNHLY and FYNNEI. The ends were cut back, 3 bases at V and 4 bases at J, with 9 bases in the middle. CDR3 size: 13 residues. CDR3 DNA: TGTGCCAGCAGTGATCAGGGGATCACTGAAGCTTTCTTT. Amino acid sequence: CASSDQGITEAFF.

The sample holds many counts of this clonotype. This chain links TRBV7-2 with TRBJ2-7, with D possibly being TRBD1 (6 bases). CDR3 length equals 13 residues. Trimming stripped 2 bases from V and 6 bases from J, with 11 bases between. The V gene's germline CDR1 is SGHTA and CDR2 FQGNSA. CDR3: CASSLQGWGEQYF. DNA for the CDR3: TGTGCCAGCAGCTTACAGGGGTGGGGCGAGCAGTACTTC.

This clonotype occurred many times. The chain has TRBV27 and TRBJ2-1; the D gene is possibly TRBD2 (6 bases). Germline CDR1 MNHEY, CDR2 SMNVEV (reference sequence). Trimming shortened V by 3 bases and J by 3 bases, and 12 bases separated the two germline ends. The CDR3 is 15 amino acids. The DNA of the CDR3 is TGTGCCAGCAGTTTCGGGGCGGGAAACTACAATGAGCAGTTCTTC. This gives the protein CASSFGAGNYNEQFF.

In this sample, this clonotype turned up a few times. The chain uses TRBV28 and TRBJ2-7; 7 bases are a match to TRBD1. The V and J ends lost 5 bases and 2 bases, in that order; junction bases with no gene match: 9. Germline-derived CDR1 and CDR2 are MDHEN and SYDVKM. This CDR3 has 15 residues. In DNA form, the CDR3 reads TGTGCCAGCAGTATGCCGGGACAGTCCCCCTACGAGCAGTACTTC. It specifies CASSMPGQSPYEQYF.